Below, 5 T cell receptor beta chains from the same sample are listed, as sequenced in a study of OX40 agonist ivuxolimab in advanced cancers. Using immunoSEQ multiplex PCR, the repertoire was profiled, and TCRdb retains in-frame clones only, with some absent. The table includes about 68,000 clones, 85% to 90% detected once. The input for sequencing was CD4+ or CD8+ T cells sorted from blood, taken in a trial of the OX40 agonist ivuxolimab. These receptors all come from an adult with an advanced solid tumor such as melanoma, head and neck, liver or kidney cancer.

The chain recombines TRBV7-2 with TRBJ1-2; no definite D call. The CDR3 loop spans 15 amino acids. Trimming cost V 1 base and J 5 bases, with 14 bases left between them. Per the germline V gene, CDR1 is SGHTA and CDR2 is FQGNSA. The CDR3 sequence: CASSLGSGVVYGYTF. In DNA form, the CDR3 reads TGTGCCAGCAGCTTAGGATCCGGGGTCGTGTATGGCTACACCTTC.

The chain is built from TRBV5-8 and TRBJ1-2; D gene uncertain. This CDR3 spans 15 amino acids. V was shortened by 1 base and J by 5 bases, with 15 bases between the two germline ends. Per germline, CDR1 SGHTS and CDR2 YDEGEE. The CDR3 nucleotides read TGTGCCAGCAGCTTGAGCGGATCTATAATTTATGGCTACACCTTC. This codes for CASSLSGSIIYGYTF.

This clone has a handful of counts. The chain carries TRBV5-1 and TRBJ2-3, with D possibly matching TRBD2 (5 bases). CDR3 size: 16 residues. With 3 bases removed from V and 8 bases from J, the gap between germline ends came to 22 bases. Germline assignment: CDR1 SGHRS and CDR2 YFSETQ. CDR3 loop: CASSYETSPGTVTQYF. CDR3 in DNA: TGCGCCAGCAGCTACGAAACTAGTCCGGGCACGGTTACGCAGTATTTT.

There are a few counts of this clone. The chain joins TRBV9 to TRBJ1-5; no firm D call. V lost 5 bases and J lost 0, with 12 bases in between. This CDR3 has 15 amino acids. Germline-derived CDR1 and CDR2 are SGDLS and YYNGEE. CDR3 coding DNA: TGTGCCAGCAGTCCCAGTTCCACTAGCAATCAGCCCCAGCATTTT. Its protein product is CASSPSSTSNQPQHF. Together with reference TRBV9 and TRBJ1-5, the CDR3 gives the full variable domain: DSGVTQTPKHLITATGQRVTLRCSPRSGDLSVYWYQQSLDQGLQFLIQYYNGEERAKGNILERFSAQQFPDLHSELNLSSLELGDSALYFCASSPSSTSNQPQHFGDGTRLSIL.

The rearrangement uses TRBV18 and TRBJ1-2; D is undetermined. Trimming removed 3 bases at V and 6 bases at J, with 11 bases between. Germline loops: CDR1 KGHSH, CDR2 LQKENI. The CDR3 loop spans 13 amino acids. CDR3 sequence reads: CASSPAPGDGYTF. CDR3 bases: TGTGCCAGCTCACCGGCTCCCGGGGATGGCTACACCTTC.